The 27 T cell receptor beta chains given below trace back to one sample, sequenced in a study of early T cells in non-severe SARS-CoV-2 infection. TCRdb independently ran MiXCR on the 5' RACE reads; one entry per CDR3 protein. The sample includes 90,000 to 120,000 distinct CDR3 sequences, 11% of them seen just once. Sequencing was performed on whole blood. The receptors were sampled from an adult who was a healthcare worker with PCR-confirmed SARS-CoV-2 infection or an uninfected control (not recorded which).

The CDR3 DNA reads TGTGCCAGCAGCTTGTTGCGGCAGGCACCGTACAATGAGCAGTTCTTC. Amino acid sequence: CASSLLRQAPYNEQFF. This chain links TRBV5-6 with TRBJ2-1; D is undetermined. This CDR3 comprises 16 residues. Germline V gives CDR1 SGHDT, CDR2 YYEEEE. Trimming removed 1 base at V and 4 bases at J, with 15 bases between.

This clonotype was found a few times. The CDR3 nucleotides are TGTGCCAGCAGTGCAGCAGCGGAGACCCAGTACTTC. This encodes CASSAAAETQYF. This rearrangement joins TRBV12-3 or TRBV12-4 to TRBJ2-5; D is ambiguous. The CDR3 loop spans 12 amino acids. V gave up 5 bases and J gave up 5 bases, with 9 bases separating them.

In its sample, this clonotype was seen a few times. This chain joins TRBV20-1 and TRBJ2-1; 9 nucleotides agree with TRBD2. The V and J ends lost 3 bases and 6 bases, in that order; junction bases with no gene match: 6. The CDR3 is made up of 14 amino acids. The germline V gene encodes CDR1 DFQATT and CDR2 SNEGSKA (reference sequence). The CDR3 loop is CSASSGRVVNEQFF. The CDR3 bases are TGCAGTGCTAGTAGCGGGAGAGTTGTCAATGAGCAGTTCTTC.

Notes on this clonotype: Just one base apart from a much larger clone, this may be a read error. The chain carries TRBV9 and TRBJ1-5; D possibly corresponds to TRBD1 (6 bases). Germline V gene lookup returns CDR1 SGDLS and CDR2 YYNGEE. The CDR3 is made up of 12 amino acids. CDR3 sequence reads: CVSSRGNQPQHF. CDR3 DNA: TGTGTCAGCAGCAGGGGAAATCAGCCCCAGCATTTT. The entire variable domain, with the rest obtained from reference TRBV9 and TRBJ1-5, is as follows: DSGVTQTPKHLITATGQRVTLRCSPRSGDLSVYWYQQSLDQGLQFLIQYYNGEERAKGNILERFSAQQFPDLHSELNLSSLELGDSALYFCVSSRGNQPQHFGDGTRLSIL.

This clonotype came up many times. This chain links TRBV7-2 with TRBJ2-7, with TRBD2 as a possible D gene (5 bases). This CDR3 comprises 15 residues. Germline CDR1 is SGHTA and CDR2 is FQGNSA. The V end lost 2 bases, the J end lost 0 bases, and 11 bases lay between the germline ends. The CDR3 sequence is CASSLIASSSYEQYF. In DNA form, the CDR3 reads TGTGCCAGCAGCTTAATAGCGTCGAGCTCCTACGAGCAGTACTTC. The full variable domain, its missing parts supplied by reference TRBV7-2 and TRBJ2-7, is GAGVSQSPSNKVTEKGKDVELRCDPISGHTALYWYRQSLGQGLEFLIYFQGNSAPDKSGLPSDRFSAERTGGSVSTLTIQRTQQEDSAVYLCASSLIASSSYEQYFGPGTRLTVT.

The CDR3 loop is CASSQVTGGGYEQYF. The CDR3 DNA sequence: TGTGCCAGCAGCCAAGTGACGGGAGGAGGGTACGAGCAGTACTTC. The chain uses TRBV4-2 and TRBJ2-7; 7 nucleotides align to TRBD2. The V segment lost 1 base and the J segment 4 bases; nucleotides outside the gene matches: 7. The germline V gene has CDR1 LGHNA and CDR2 YNFKEQ. This CDR3 region has 15 residues.

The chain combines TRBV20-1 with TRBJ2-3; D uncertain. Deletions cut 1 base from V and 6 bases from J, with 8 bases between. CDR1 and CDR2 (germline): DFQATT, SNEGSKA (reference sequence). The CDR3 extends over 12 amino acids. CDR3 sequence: CSARVVGDTQYF. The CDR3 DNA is TGCAGTGCTAGAGTAGTTGGTGATACGCAGTATTTT.

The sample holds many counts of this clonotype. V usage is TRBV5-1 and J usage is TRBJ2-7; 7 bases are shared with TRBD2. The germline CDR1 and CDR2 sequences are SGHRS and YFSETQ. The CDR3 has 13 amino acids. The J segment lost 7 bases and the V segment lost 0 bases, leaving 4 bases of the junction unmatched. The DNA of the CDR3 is TGCGCCAGCAGCTTGGAGTTTAGCGGGGAGCAGTACTTC. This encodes CASSLEFSGEQYF.

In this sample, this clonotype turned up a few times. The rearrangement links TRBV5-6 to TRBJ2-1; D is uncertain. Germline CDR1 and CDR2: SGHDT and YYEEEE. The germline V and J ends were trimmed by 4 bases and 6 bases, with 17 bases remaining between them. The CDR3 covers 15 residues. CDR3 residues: CASSQLTGPVNEQFF. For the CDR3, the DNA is TGTGCCAGCAGCCAGCTCACCGGACCGGTCAATGAGCAGTTCTTC.

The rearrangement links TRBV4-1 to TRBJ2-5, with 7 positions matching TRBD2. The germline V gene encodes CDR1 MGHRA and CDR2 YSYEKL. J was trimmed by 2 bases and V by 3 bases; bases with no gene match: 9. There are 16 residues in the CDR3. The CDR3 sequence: CASSHIGRSAQETQYF. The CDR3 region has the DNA TGCGCCAGCAGCCATATCGGGAGGAGCGCTCAAGAGACCCAGTACTTC.

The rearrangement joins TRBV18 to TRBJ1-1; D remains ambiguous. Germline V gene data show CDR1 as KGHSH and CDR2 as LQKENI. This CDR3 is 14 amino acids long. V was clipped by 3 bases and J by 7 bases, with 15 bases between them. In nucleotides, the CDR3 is TGTGCCAGCTCACCCAATGGCCTGTTCGGTGAAGCTTTCTTT. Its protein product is CASSPNGLFGEAFF.

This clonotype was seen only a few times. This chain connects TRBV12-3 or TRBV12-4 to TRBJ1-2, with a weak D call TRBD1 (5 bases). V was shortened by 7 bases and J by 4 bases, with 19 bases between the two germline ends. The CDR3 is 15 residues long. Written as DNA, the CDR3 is TGTGCCAGCACCCCAGGAGGGGAGATTGGCTATGGCTACACCTTC. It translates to CASTPGGEIGYGYTF.

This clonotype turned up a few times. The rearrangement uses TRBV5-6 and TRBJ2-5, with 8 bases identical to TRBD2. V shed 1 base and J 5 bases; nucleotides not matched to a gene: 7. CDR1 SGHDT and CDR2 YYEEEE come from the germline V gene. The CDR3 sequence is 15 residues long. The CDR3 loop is CASSLTGRALETQYF. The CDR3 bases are TGTGCCAGCAGCTTGACCGGGAGGGCGCTTGAGACCCAGTACTTC.

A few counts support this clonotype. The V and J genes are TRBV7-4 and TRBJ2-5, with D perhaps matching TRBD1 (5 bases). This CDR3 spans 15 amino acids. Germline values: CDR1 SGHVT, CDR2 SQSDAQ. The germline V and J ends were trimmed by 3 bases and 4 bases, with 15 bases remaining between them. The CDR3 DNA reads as TGTGCCAGCAGCTTCAGGCAGGGTCAGGTAGAGACCCAGTACTTC. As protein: CASSFRQGQVETQYF.

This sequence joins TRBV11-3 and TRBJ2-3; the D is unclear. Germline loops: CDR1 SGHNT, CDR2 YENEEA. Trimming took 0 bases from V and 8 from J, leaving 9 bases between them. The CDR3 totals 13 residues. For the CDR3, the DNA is TGTGCCAGCAGCTTAGATGGGCCGGGTACGCAGTATTTT. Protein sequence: CASSLDGPGTQYF.

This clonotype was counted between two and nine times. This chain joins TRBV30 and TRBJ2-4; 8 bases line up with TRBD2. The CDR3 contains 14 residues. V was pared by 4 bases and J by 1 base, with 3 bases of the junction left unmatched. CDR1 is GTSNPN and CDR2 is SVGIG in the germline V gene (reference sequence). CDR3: CAWNGGGAKNIQYF. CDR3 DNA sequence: TGTGCCTGGAATGGCGGGGGGGCCAAAAACATTCAGTACTTC.

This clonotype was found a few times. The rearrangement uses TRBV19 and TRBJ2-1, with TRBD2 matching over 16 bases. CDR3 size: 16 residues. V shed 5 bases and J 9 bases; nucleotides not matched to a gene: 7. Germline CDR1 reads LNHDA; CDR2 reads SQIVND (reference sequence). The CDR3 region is CASSVGLAGGLGEQFF. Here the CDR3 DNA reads TGTGCCAGTAGTGTGGGACTAGCGGGAGGGCTTGGTGAGCAGTTCTTC.

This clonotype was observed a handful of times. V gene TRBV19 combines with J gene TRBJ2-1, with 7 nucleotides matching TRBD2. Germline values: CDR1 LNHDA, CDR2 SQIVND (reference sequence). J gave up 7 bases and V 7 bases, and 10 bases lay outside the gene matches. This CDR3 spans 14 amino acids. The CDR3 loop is CASKIEGGSNEQFF. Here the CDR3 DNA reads TGTGCCAGTAAAATAGAGGGAGGGTCTAATGAGCAGTTCTTC.

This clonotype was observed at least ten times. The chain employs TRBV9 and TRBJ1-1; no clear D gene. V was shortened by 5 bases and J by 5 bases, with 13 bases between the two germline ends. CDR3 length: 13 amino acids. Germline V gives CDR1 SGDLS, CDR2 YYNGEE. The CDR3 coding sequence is TGTGCCAGCAGTCGATCGACCGGTACTGAAGCTTTCTTT. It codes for CASSRSTGTEAFF.

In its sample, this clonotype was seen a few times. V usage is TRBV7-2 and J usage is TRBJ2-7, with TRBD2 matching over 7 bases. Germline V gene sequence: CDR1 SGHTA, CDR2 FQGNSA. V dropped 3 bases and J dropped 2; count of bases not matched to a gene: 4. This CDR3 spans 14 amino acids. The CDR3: CASSFSSGTYEQYF. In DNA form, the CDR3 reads TGTGCCAGCAGCTTTTCTAGCGGAACCTACGAGCAGTACTTC.

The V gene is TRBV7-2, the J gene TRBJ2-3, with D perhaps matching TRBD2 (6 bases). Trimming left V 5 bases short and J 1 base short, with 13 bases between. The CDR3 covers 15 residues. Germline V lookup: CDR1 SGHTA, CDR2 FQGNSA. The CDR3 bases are TGTGCCAGCAGCCGGGCTTCGGGGGGCACAGATACGCAGTATTTT. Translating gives CASSRASGGTDTQYF.

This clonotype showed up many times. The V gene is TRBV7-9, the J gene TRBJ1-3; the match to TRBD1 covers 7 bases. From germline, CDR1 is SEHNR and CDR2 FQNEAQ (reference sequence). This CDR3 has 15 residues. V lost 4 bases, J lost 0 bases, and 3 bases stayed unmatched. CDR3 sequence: CASSSQGDSGNTIYF. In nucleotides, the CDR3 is TGTGCCAGCAGCTCGCAGGGGGACTCTGGAAACACCATATATTTT.

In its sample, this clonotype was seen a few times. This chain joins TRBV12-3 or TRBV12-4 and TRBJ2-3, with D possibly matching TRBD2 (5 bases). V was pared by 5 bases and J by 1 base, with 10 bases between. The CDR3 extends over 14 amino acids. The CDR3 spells CASSPVRGTDTQYF. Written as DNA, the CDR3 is TGTGCCAGCAGTCCTGTGAGGGGCACAGATACGCAGTATTTT.

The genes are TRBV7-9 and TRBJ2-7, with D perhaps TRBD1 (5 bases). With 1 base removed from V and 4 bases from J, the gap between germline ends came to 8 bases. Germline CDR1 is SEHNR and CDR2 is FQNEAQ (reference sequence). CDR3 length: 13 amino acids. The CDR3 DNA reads TGTGCCAGCAGCTTAGAGGGGTTTTACGAGCAGTACTTC. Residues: CASSLEGFYEQYF.

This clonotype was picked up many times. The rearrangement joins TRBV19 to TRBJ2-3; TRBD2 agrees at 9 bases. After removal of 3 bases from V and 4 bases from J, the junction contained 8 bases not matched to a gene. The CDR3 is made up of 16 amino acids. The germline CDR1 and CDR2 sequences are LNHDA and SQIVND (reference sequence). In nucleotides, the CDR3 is TGTGCCAGTAGTATTTTCGCGGGAGGGCCATCAGATACGCAGTATTTT. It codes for CASSIFAGGPSDTQYF.

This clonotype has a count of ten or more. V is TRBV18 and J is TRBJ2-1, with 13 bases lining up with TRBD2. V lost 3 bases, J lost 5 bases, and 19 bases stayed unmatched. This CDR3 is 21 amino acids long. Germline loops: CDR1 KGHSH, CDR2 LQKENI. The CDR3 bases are TGTGCCAGCTCACCCCGTTTGCAGGGGCGCCCCGGACTAGCGGGGGACAATGAGCAGTTCTTC. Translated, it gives CASSPRLQGRPGLAGDNEQFF.

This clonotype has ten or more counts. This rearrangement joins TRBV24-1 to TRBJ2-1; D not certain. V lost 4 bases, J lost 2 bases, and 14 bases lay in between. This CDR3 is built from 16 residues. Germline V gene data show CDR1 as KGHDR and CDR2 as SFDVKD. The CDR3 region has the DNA TGTGCCACCAGTGACCCTGTTAGGGCCCCCTACAATGAGCAGTTCTTC. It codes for CATSDPVRAPYNEQFF.